The 13 T cell receptor beta chains in this list originate from one sample, sequenced in a study of blood T cell repertoires in COVID-19 (dated by TCRdb to 2020 to 2022). Receptor libraries were prepared by the immunoSEQ multiplex PCR assay. TCRdb's version of the immuneACCESS table is confined to in-frame rearrangements and falls short of the full clone set. An unresolved V gene accounts for under half of the shortfall where checked; the remainder is of unknown origin. The sample has roughly 150,000 clones on record, about 91% of them singletons. The top ten clonotypes cover around 28% of the sample. The sequenced sample was peripheral blood. All receptors come from a human donor in a cohort sampled during active COVID-19.

As to this clone: The same CDR3 can be traced to other DNA sequences in this sample. The chain recombines TRBV7-2 with TRBJ1-6; the match to TRBD1 covers 9 bases. The CDR3 sequence is 15 residues long. CDR1 is SGHTA, CDR2 FQGNSA, per germline. The junction had 6 bases not matched to a gene; V was cut back by 5 bases and J by 7 bases. CDR3 in DNA: TGTGCCAGCAGCCCCCGGGACAGGGACAATTCACCCCTCCACTTT. Amino acids: CASSPRDRDNSPLHF.

The genes are TRBV30 and TRBJ2-3; 8 positions match TRBD2. The CDR3 is 17 residues long. V was clipped by 3 bases and J by 2 bases; unmatched bases: 13. From germline, CDR1 is GTSNPN and CDR2 SVGIG (reference sequence). CDR3 coding DNA: TGTGCCTGGAGCCTCGGGCTAGCGGGTGAATCCACAGATACGCAGTATTTT. This codes for CAWSLGLAGESTDTQYF.

The CDR3 DNA follows: TGTGCCAGCAGCCAGAATGGACAGGCCCGGGGCACTGAAGCTTTCTTT. Its translation: CASSQNGQARGTEAFF. This chain joins TRBV3-1 (or the pseudogene TRBV3-2) and TRBJ1-1; 7 bases map to TRBD1. Germline V gene data show CDR1 as LGHDT and CDR2 as YNNKEL (reference sequence). The J segment lost 4 bases and the V segment lost 3 bases, leaving 11 bases of the junction unmatched. CDR3 length equals 16 residues.

The rearrangement links TRBV6-5 to TRBJ1-3; TRBD1 matches at 10 bases. The length of the CDR3 is 15 residues. The J segment lost 2 bases and the V segment lost 2 bases, leaving 0 bases of the junction unmatched. Germline CDR1 reads MNHEY; CDR2 reads SVGAGI. The CDR3 DNA sequence: TGTGCCAGCAGTTACGGGACAGGGGCTGGAAACACCATATATTTT. This encodes CASSYGTGAGNTIYF.

The V gene is TRBV4-2, the J gene TRBJ1-5, with D perhaps TRBD1 (6 bases). The CDR3 contains 15 residues. Deletions cut 1 base from V and 5 bases from J, with 12 bases between. The germline V gene encodes CDR1 LGHNA and CDR2 YNFKEQ. The CDR3 DNA sequence: TGTGCCAGCAGCCAAGTGGCAGGGGTTCATCAGCCCCAGCATTTT. Amino acid sequence: CASSQVAGVHQPQHF.

Only a few counts were recorded for this clone. The gene calls are TRBV6-5 and TRBJ1-4; D perhaps matches TRBD1 (5 bases). Trimming cost V 4 bases and J 10 bases, with 19 bases left between them. Germline CDR1 is MNHEY and CDR2 is SVGAGI. CDR3 size: 15 residues. CDR3 protein: CASSSGLGGSGKLFF. The CDR3 DNA reads as TGTGCCAGCAGTTCGGGGTTGGGGGGGAGCGGAAAACTGTTTTTT.

This clone was found a few times. The chain is built from TRBV7-9 and TRBJ1-4; D possibly corresponds to TRBD1 (5 bases). Trimming removed 5 bases at V and 2 bases at J, with 12 bases between. The CDR3 sequence is 15 residues long. Germline V gives CDR1 SEHNR, CDR2 FQNEAQ (reference sequence). The CDR3 loop is CASSLGWGTNEKLFF. CDR3 bases: TGTGCCAGCAGCCTGGGCTGGGGCACTAATGAAAAACTGTTTTTT.

The V gene is TRBV30, the J gene TRBJ1-4, with D perhaps TRBD1 (5 bases). CDR1 is GTSNPN, CDR2 SVGIG, per germline (reference sequence). This CDR3 has 14 residues. V was pared by 7 bases and J by 4 bases, with 16 bases between. CDR3 DNA sequence: TGTGCCTCCCAACCAGGGACTTATAATGAAAAACTGTTTTTT. Translated, it gives CASQPGTYNEKLFF.

The chain couples TRBV5-1 to TRBJ1-1; D is perhaps TRBD1 (5 bases). The CDR3 extends over 15 amino acids. V lost 1 base and J 2 bases, leaving 12 bases between the germline ends. Germline CDR1 and CDR2: SGHRS and YFSETQ. CDR3 DNA: TGCGCCAGCAGCTTGCTGTTAAGGGGTAACACTGAAGCTTTCTTT. This gives the protein CASSLLLRGNTEAFF.

The table lists this clone with a few counts. This chain links TRBV5-4 with TRBJ2-4, with D tentatively TRBD1 (6 bases). The CDR3 consists of 12 residues. Looked up from germline, CDR1 is SGHNT and CDR2 is YYREEE (reference sequence). Trimming stripped 4 bases from V and 15 bases from J, with 17 bases between. The CDR3 sequence is CASSSIQGRVYF. CDR3 nucleotides: TGTGCCAGCAGCAGTATACAGGGTAGGGTGTACTTC.

The chain recombines TRBV5-1 with TRBJ2-7; 9 bases align to TRBD2. The CDR3 is 15 amino acids. The germline V gene has CDR1 SGHRS and CDR2 YFSETQ. The trim removed 3 bases at V and 5 bases at J, leaving 9 bases unmatched. This CDR3 is CASSWGRGGFHEQYF. Written as DNA, the CDR3 is TGCGCCAGCAGCTGGGGGCGGGGGGGCTTCCACGAGCAGTACTTC.

This clone was observed a single time. V usage is TRBV30 and J usage is TRBJ1-6, with D possibly being TRBD1 (5 bases). Germline V gene sequence: CDR1 GTSNPN, CDR2 SVGIG (reference sequence). The CDR3 runs to 15 residues. V was pared by 4 bases and J by 10 bases, with 20 bases between. The CDR3 is CAWNRGPNSGSPLHF. CDR3 bases: TGTGCCTGGAATAGGGGTCCAAACTCGGGCTCACCCCTCCACTTT.

The gene calls are TRBV9 and TRBJ1-2; maybe TRBD1 (5 bases). The germline V gene has CDR1 SGDLS and CDR2 YYNGEE. Trimming removed 0 bases at V and 2 bases at J, with 8 bases between. The CDR3 has 14 amino acids. CDR3 sequence (DNA): TGTGCCAGCAGCGTAGTTGGGGGGAACTATGGCTACACCTTC. Protein sequence: CASSVVGGNYGYTF.